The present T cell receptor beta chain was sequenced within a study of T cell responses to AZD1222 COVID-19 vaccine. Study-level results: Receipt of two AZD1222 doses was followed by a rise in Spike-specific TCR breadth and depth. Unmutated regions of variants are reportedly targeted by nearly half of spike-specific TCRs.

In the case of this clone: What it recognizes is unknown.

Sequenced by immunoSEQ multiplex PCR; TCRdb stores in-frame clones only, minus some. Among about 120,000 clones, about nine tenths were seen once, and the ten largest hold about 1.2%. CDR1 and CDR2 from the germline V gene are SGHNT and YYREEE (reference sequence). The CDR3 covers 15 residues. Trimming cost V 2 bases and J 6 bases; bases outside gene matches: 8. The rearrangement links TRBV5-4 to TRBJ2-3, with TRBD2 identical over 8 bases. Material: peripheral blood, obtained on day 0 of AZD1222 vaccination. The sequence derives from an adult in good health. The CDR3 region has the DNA TGTGCCAGCAGCTTAAGGACTAGCTTGTTGGATACGCAGTATTTT. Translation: CASSLRTSLLDTQYF.